One and the same sample provided the 13 T cell receptor beta chains below, sequenced in a study of shared clonotypes between healthy human individuals. The protocol was immunoSEQ multiplex PCR, while the TCRdb copy is restricted to in-frame clones and leaves out a portion. In the table there are over a million clones, 70% to 80% of which are singletons. The specimen was memory CD4+ T cells sorted from blood. The sample's subset: CD45RA-negative fraction. These receptors originate from a man younger than 30 in good health.

The V and J genes are TRBV15 and TRBJ2-6; tentatively, D is TRBD1 (6 bases). V was clipped by 3 bases and J by 1 base, with 19 bases between them. This CDR3 contains 19 residues. From germline, CDR1 is LNHNV and CDR2 YYDKDF (reference sequence). The CDR3 coding sequence is TGTGCCACCAGCAGTCTCGTACAGGGAAGGACTTCTGGGGCCAACGTCCTGACTTTC. Translation gives CATSSLVQGRTSGANVLTF.

J is TRBJ2-3 and V is TRBV25-1; TRBD2 matches 7 bases. With V trimmed by 3 bases and J by 0 bases, 12 bases remained unmatched. The CDR3 loop spans 18 amino acids. CDR1 is MGHDK and CDR2 is SYGVNS in the germline V gene. The CDR3, as DNA: TGTGCCAGCAGTGAGGGGCTAGCGGCAACTTCTAGCACAGATACGCAGTATTTT. Its translation is CASSEGLAATSSTDTQYF.

Only one count was recorded for this clone. CDR3 sequence: CSVGGGQETQYF. CDR3 coding DNA: TGCAGCGTAGGGGGGGGCCAAGAGACCCAGTACTTC. The genes are TRBV29-1 and TRBJ2-5; tentative D call: TRBD2 (7 bases). Germline assignment: CDR1 SQVTM and CDR2 ANQGSEA. Trimming removed 6 bases from V and 1 base from J, with 9 bases in between. The CDR3 length is 12 residues.

The rearrangement uses TRBV6-6 and TRBJ2-1, with D possibly being TRBD2 (6 bases). The CDR3 has 15 amino acids. The V end was cut by 8 bases, the J end by 0 bases, with 14 bases between. Germline CDR1 is MNHNY and CDR2 is SVGAGI (reference sequence). The CDR3: CASFSAGSSYNEQFF. The CDR3 DNA reads TGTGCCAGCTTTTCGGCGGGGAGCTCCTACAATGAGCAGTTCTTC.

The chain recombines TRBV6-1 with TRBJ1-2; D is unclear. The CDR3 contains 14 residues. Germline assignment: CDR1 MNHNS and CDR2 SASEGT. Trimming removed 7 bases at V and 7 bases at J, with 19 bases between. The DNA for the CDR3 is TGTGCCAGCATCGAGCAGGCGGGATACCGTGGCTACACCTTC. This encodes CASIEQAGYRGYTF.

The chain is built from TRBV4-3 and TRBJ1-2; the match to TRBD1 covers 7 bases. This CDR3 region has 15 residues. Trimming cost V 1 base and J 0 bases; bases outside gene matches: 2. Germline assignment: CDR1 LGHNA and CDR2 YSLEER. Written as DNA, the CDR3 is TGCGCCAGCAGCCAAGGGGGACAGCCTAACTATGGCTACACCTTC. Its translation: CASSQGGQPNYGYTF.

CDR3 sequence (DNA): TGTGCCAGTAGTATAGACCTTCCTGGCGGAGATACGCAGTATTTT. Its translation is CASSIDLPGGDTQYF. The chain combines TRBV19 with TRBJ2-3, with D unclear. Between the trimmed V and J ends, which lost 0 bases and 5 bases, there was a span of 12 bases. Germline loops: CDR1 LNHDA, CDR2 SQIVND (reference sequence). The CDR3 is 15 amino acids.

The J gene is TRBJ1-5, the V gene TRBV7-2; possible D gene TRBD1, 6 bases. The CDR3 runs to 15 residues. The germline V gene encodes CDR1 SGHTA and CDR2 FQGNSA. Between the trimmed V and J ends, which lost 2 bases and 8 bases, there was a span of 16 bases. The CDR3 sequence is CASSLRGGGEEPQHF. CDR3 coding DNA: TGTGCCAGCAGCTTAAGGGGAGGGGGAGAAGAGCCCCAGCATTTT.

This clone came up once. The chain recombines TRBV7-8 with TRBJ1-3; D uncertain. V was shortened by 5 bases and J by 0 bases, with 11 bases between the two germline ends. This CDR3 spans 15 amino acids. Germline V CDR1 and CDR2: SGHVS, FQNEAQ. The CDR3 spells CASSQRALSGNTIYF. Written as DNA, the CDR3 is TGTGCCAGCAGCCAACGGGCCCTCTCTGGAAACACCATATATTTT.

J is TRBJ2-3 and V is TRBV7-2; no clear D gene. CDR1 and CDR2 from the germline V gene are SGHTA and FQGNSA. V was shortened by 1 base and J by 5 bases, with 10 bases between the two germline ends. This CDR3 has 14 amino acids. CDR3 sequence reads: CASSLELLVDTQYF. In DNA, the CDR3 is TGTGCCAGCAGCTTAGAACTCCTAGTAGATACGCAGTATTTT.

There are a few counts of this clone. This sample also contains other DNA sequences that code for the same CDR3. The rearrangement uses TRBV5-1 and TRBJ2-5, with a tentative D call TRBD2 (7 bases). The CDR3 runs to 14 residues. Germline assignment: CDR1 SGHRS and CDR2 YFSETQ. Trimming cost V 4 bases and J 4 bases, with 14 bases left between them. The CDR3 sequence is CASSPTGGRETQYF. The CDR3 region has the DNA TGCGCCAGCAGCCCAACGGGGGGCCGAGAGACCCAGTACTTC.

DNA of the CDR3: TGCGCCAGCAGTGAGCGGAGGGGGGCCCTCGGCGAGCAGTACTTC. Translated: CASSERRGALGEQYF. This rearrangement joins TRBV10-1 to TRBJ2-7; D might be TRBD1 or TRBD2, each matching 6 bases. This CDR3 region has 15 residues. The V end lost 2 bases, the J end lost 6 bases, and 17 bases lay between the germline ends. The V gene's germline CDR1 is WNHNN and CDR2 SYGVQD (reference sequence).

V is TRBV11-2 and J is TRBJ2-1, with TRBD2 matching 8 bases. Trimming removed 1 base from V and 4 bases from J; junction bases left unmatched: 3. There are 15 residues in the CDR3. CDR1 is SGHAT, CDR2 FQNNGV, per germline. This chain's CDR3 is CASSLAGGRYNEQFF. CDR3 sequence (DNA): TGTGCCAGCAGCTTAGCGGGAGGGCGGTACAATGAGCAGTTCTTC.